The following is a TCR beta chain sequence with its context. This record belongs to a study of blood T cell repertoires in COVID-19. Measured with immunoSEQ multiplex PCR; TCRdb has only the in-frame clones, and not every one. The sample has more than 150,000 clones, approximately 82% seen once. The V gene end was trimmed by 5 bases and the J gene end by 9 bases; junction bases not matched to a gene: 14. This CDR3 contains 16 residues. Germline V gene data show CDR1 as SEHNR and CDR2 as FQNEAQ (reference sequence). The genes are TRBV7-9 and TRBJ1-2, with TRBD1 matching 11 bases. This clonotype was sampled from a woman in her fifties or sixties with acute or convalescent COVID-19. What was sequenced was peripheral blood. Here the CDR3 DNA reads TGTGCCAGCAGCCCCCTGGGACAGGGGGTTAACCTTCGCTACACCTTC. Its protein product is CASSPLGQGVNLRYTF.